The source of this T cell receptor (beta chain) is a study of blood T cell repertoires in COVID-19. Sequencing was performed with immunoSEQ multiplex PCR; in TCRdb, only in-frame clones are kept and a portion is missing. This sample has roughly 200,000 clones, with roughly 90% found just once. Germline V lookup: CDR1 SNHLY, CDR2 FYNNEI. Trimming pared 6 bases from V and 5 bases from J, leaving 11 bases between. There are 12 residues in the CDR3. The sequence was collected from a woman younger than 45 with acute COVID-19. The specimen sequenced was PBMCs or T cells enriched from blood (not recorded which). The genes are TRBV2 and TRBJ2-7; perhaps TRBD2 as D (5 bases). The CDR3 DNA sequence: TGTGCCAGCAGCTCCCGGGGAGACGAGCAGTACTTC. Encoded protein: CASSSRGDEQYF.